A single sample is the source of the 27 T cell receptor beta chains below, sequenced in a study of T cell responses to AZD1222 COVID-19 vaccine. Profiling relied on immunoSEQ multiplex PCR, and the TCRdb table lists in-frame clones only, not all of them. The sample consists of some 94,000 clones, roughly 87% of them appearing once. This specimen was peripheral blood, taken on day 0 of AZD1222 vaccination. The receptors were gathered from an adult in good health.

This clone was seen only once. The chain has TRBV12-5 and TRBJ2-3, with 10 nucleotides matching TRBD1. The CDR3 has 17 amino acids. CDR1 and CDR2 (germline): LGHNT, FRNRAP. J gave up 5 bases and V 0 bases, and 8 bases lay outside the gene matches. The CDR3 sequence: CASGLVIAGTGVDTQYF. The CDR3 DNA follows: TGTGCTAGTGGTTTGGTAATCGCCGGGACAGGGGTAGATACGCAGTATTTT.

J is TRBJ1-5 and V is TRBV19; D unresolved. The germline V gene has CDR1 LNHDA and CDR2 SQIVND (reference sequence). The CDR3 contains 14 residues. V was pared by 3 bases and J by 5 bases, with 11 bases between. This CDR3 is CASSIEAVHQPQHF. The CDR3 bases are TGTGCCAGTAGTATCGAGGCAGTTCATCAGCCCCAGCATTTT. The full variable domain, its missing parts supplied by reference TRBV19 and TRBJ1-5, is DGGITQSPKYLFRKEGQNVTLSCEQNLNHDAMYWYRQDPGQGLRLIYYSQIVNDFQKGDIAEGYSVSREKKESFPLTVTSAQKNPTAFYLCASSIEAVHQPQHFGDGTRLSIL.

This clone came up once. The chain joins TRBV2 to TRBJ2-1; the match to TRBD2 covers 11 bases. The V and J ends lost 2 bases and 7 bases, in that order; junction bases with no gene match: 4. From germline, CDR1 is SNHLY and CDR2 FYNNEI. The CDR3 is 15 amino acids. CDR3: CASSETSGSGNEQFF. CDR3 bases: TGTGCCAGCAGTGAAACTAGCGGGAGCGGGAATGAGCAGTTCTTC.

The rearrangement uses TRBV11-2 and TRBJ2-7; the D is unclear. The CDR3 contains 13 residues. Germline V lookup: CDR1 SGHAT, CDR2 FQNNGV. V was trimmed by 4 bases and J by 4 bases, leaving 11 bases between them. The CDR3 is CASSSVTWYEQYV. The CDR3 nucleotides read TGTGCCAGCAGCTCGGTCACCTGGTACGAGCAGTACGTC.

The chain couples TRBV2 to TRBJ2-5; possibly TRBD1 for D (6 bases). Germline CDR1 is SNHLY and CDR2 is FYNNEI. V shed 5 bases and J shed 5 bases, with 12 bases lying between them. CDR3 length: 13 amino acids. CDR3: CASSFTGKETQYF. CDR3 DNA sequence: TGTGCCAGCAGTTTCACAGGGAAGGAGACCCAGTACTTC.

V gene TRBV27 combines with J gene TRBJ1-6; possible D gene TRBD1, 5 bases. CDR1 is MNHEY, CDR2 SMNVEV, per germline (reference sequence). Trimming removed 6 bases from V and 1 base from J, with 19 bases in between. The CDR3 totals 18 residues. CDR3 sequence (DNA): TGTGCCAGCAGGATACGGGGGATTCCCTCGTCCTATAATTCACCCCTCCACTTT. Protein: CASRIRGIPSSYNSPLHF.

The V call is TRBV3-1 (or the pseudogene TRBV3-2), the J call TRBJ2-7; D uncertain. Trimming left V 6 bases short and J 5 bases short, with 17 bases between. The CDR3 is made up of 14 amino acids. Germline lookup yields CDR1 LGHDT and CDR2 YNNKEL (reference sequence). The CDR3 loop is CASSQTGPTNEQYF. CDR3 sequence (DNA): TGTGCCAGCAGTCAAACCGGCCCAACCAACGAGCAGTACTTC.

V is TRBV4-1 and J is TRBJ1-1, with D perhaps matching TRBD1 (5 bases). CDR1 and CDR2 (germline): MGHRA, YSYEKL. This CDR3 has 15 residues. The germline V and J ends were trimmed by 4 bases and 0 bases, with 12 bases remaining between them. CDR3 protein: CASSPTGTVNTEAFF. For the CDR3, the DNA is TGCGCCAGCAGCCCAACCGGGACGGTGAACACTGAAGCTTTCTTT.

This clone appeared once. V and J are TRBV9 and TRBJ2-1, with 10 bases matching TRBD2. Trimming at V came to 1 base and at J to 5 bases, leaving 6 bases not matched to a gene. Germline CDR1 SGDLS, CDR2 YYNGEE. The CDR3 has 16 amino acids. The chain's CDR3 is CASSVNPLAGNNEQFF. DNA of the CDR3: TGTGCCAGCAGCGTAAACCCACTAGCGGGAAACAATGAGCAGTTCTTC.

V usage is TRBV6-4 and J usage is TRBJ2-6; 8 bases align to TRBD2. Losses at the gene ends were 2 bases for V and 1 base for J; bases not matched to a gene: 1. Germline-derived CDR1 and CDR2 are MRHNA and SNTAGT. This CDR3 has 16 amino acids. CDR3 protein: CASSDTGGSGANVLTF. The CDR3 coding sequence is TGTGCCAGCAGTGACACGGGAGGGTCTGGGGCCAACGTCCTGACTTTC.

The rearrangement uses TRBV7-2 and TRBJ2-3, with 7 nucleotides matching TRBD2. V was clipped by 1 base and J by 6 bases; unmatched bases: 7. This CDR3 comprises 15 residues. In germline, CDR1 is SGHTA, CDR2 FQGNSA. Here the CDR3 reads CASSLDGGNPDTQYF. In DNA form, the CDR3 reads TGTGCCAGCAGCTTAGACGGGGGGAATCCCGATACGCAGTATTTT.

The rearrangement uses TRBV5-6 and TRBJ2-7, with 9 positions matching TRBD1. This CDR3 has 15 residues. Losses at the gene ends were 4 bases for V and 2 bases for J; bases not matched to a gene: 7. Germline loops: CDR1 SGHDT, CDR2 YYEEEE. The CDR3 DNA reads as TGTGCCAGCAGCCAGACCCGACAGGGGGCCTACGAGCAGTACTTC. Translation gives CASSQTRQGAYEQYF.

The rearrangement uses TRBV2 and TRBJ2-3; 10 positions match TRBD2. This CDR3 is built from 15 residues. With V trimmed by 7 bases and J by 0 bases, 4 bases remained unmatched. The germline V gene encodes CDR1 SNHLY and CDR2 FYNNEI. The CDR3 spells CASNLLAGSTDTQYF. The CDR3, as DNA: TGTGCCAGCAACCTACTAGCGGGAAGCACAGATACGCAGTATTTT.

The sample holds a few counts of this clone. CDR3 sequence: CASSPGGPTNEKLFF. The CDR3 nucleotides read TGTGCCAGCAGCCCGGGGGGGCCGACTAATGAAAAACTGTTTTTT. The J gene is TRBJ1-4, the V gene TRBV7-9, with a weak D call TRBD1 (6 bases). The CDR3 is 15 residues long. Germline CDR1 SEHNR, CDR2 FQNEAQ (reference sequence). Trimming took 5 bases from V and 2 from J, leaving 12 bases between them.

V gene TRBV27 combines with J gene TRBJ2-2, with 8 bases fitting TRBD2. V shed 1 base, J shed 4 bases, and the junction held 5 bases outside the gene matches. CDR3 size: 16 residues. Per the germline V gene, CDR1 is MNHEY and CDR2 is SMNVEV (reference sequence). CDR3 loop: CASSLYGLAGTGELFF. Here the CDR3 DNA reads TGTGCCAGCAGTTTATACGGTCTAGCGGGCACCGGGGAGCTGTTTTTT.

The rearrangement joins TRBV7-8 to TRBJ2-5; the D gene is possibly TRBD2 (5 bases). Looked up from germline, CDR1 is SGHVS and CDR2 is FQNEAQ. V was clipped by 5 bases and J by 3 bases, with 13 bases between them. This CDR3 is 14 amino acids long. In DNA form, the CDR3 reads TGTGCCAGCAGCCCCCCTAGCCGAAAAGAGACCCAGTACTTC. Protein sequence: CASSPPSRKETQYF.

The chain carries TRBV3-1 (or the pseudogene TRBV3-2) and TRBJ1-5, with D possibly TRBD1 on 5 matching bases. V lost 4 bases and J lost 5, with 12 bases in between. Looked up from germline, CDR1 is LGHDT and CDR2 is YNNKEL (reference sequence). The CDR3 has 14 residues. The CDR3 sequence: CASSLGPLDQPQHF. As DNA, the CDR3 is TGTGCCAGCAGCCTGGGACCTCTGGATCAGCCCCAGCATTTT.

The chain uses TRBV12-5 and TRBJ2-1; the D is unclear. CDR1 and CDR2 (germline): LGHNT, FRNRAP. The CDR3 has 14 residues. V was shortened by 2 bases and J by 8 bases, with 13 bases between the two germline ends. The CDR3: CASGLSSSWDEQFF. The CDR3 region has the DNA TGTGCTAGTGGTTTGAGCTCGTCCTGGGATGAGCAGTTCTTC.

The rearrangement joins TRBV19 to TRBJ1-1; no clear D. Germline values: CDR1 LNHDA, CDR2 SQIVND (reference sequence). V lost 3 bases to trimming and J lost 4 bases, with 15 bases between them. This CDR3 is built from 15 residues. CDR3 in DNA: TGTGCCAGTAGTATCGGGAGGAGACGGGGCACTGAAGCTTTCTTT. The encoded protein is CASSIGRRRGTEAFF. Full variable domain (remainder filled in from reference TRBV19 and TRBJ1-1): DGGITQSPKYLFRKEGQNVTLSCEQNLNHDAMYWYRQDPGQGLRLIYYSQIVNDFQKGDIAEGYSVSREKKESFPLTVTSAQKNPTAFYLCASSIGRRRGTEAFFGQGTRLTVV.

This chain links TRBV11-2 with TRBJ1-1, with D possibly TRBD1 on 5 matching bases. The CDR3 is 14 residues long. V lost 3 bases to trimming and J lost 4 bases, with 12 bases between them. Germline assignment: CDR1 SGHAT and CDR2 FQNNGV. DNA of the CDR3: TGTGCCAGCAGCTTCCTTGTAGGGGTCACTGAAGCTTTCTTT. This translates into CASSFLVGVTEAFF.

By share, this clone counts as medium-sized. The chain's CDR3 is CASSLGGTASGYTF. In DNA, the CDR3 is TGTGCCAGCAGCTTAGGGGGTACGGCTAGTGGCTACACCTTC. The chain has TRBV7-9 and TRBJ1-2; no reliable D call. Germline CDR1 SEHNR, CDR2 FQNEAQ (reference sequence). This CDR3 comprises 14 residues. With 1 base removed from V and 7 bases from J, the gap between germline ends came to 13 bases.

This chain links TRBV4-3 with TRBJ1-4; the match to TRBD1 covers 7 bases. Trimming at V came to 4 bases and at J to 0 bases, leaving 2 bases not matched to a gene. This CDR3 has 15 residues. Germline CDR1 LGHNA, CDR2 YSLEER. The CDR3 region has the DNA TGCGCCAGCAGCCCAGGGGGGGCAACTAATGAAAAACTGTTTTTT. It yields the protein CASSPGGATNEKLFF.

The CDR3: CASSLGQMSEAFF. The CDR3 nucleotides are TGTGCCAGCAGTTTAGGACAGATGTCTGAAGCTTTCTTT. The V and J genes are TRBV27 and TRBJ1-1; the D gene is possibly TRBD1 (6 bases). Trimming stripped 2 bases from V and 6 bases from J, with 10 bases between. The CDR3 has 13 residues. CDR1 MNHEY and CDR2 SMNVEV come from the germline V gene (reference sequence).

The J gene is TRBJ1-1, the V gene TRBV2; D call uncertain. The CDR3 extends over 11 amino acids. Germline V gives CDR1 SNHLY, CDR2 FYNNEI. Trimming took 7 bases from V and 4 from J, leaving 7 bases between them. This chain's CDR3 is CASTRFTEAFF. The CDR3, as DNA: TGTGCCAGCACCAGATTCACTGAAGCTTTCTTT.

This clone was seen once. This sequence joins TRBV3-1 (or the pseudogene TRBV3-2) and TRBJ1-1; D ambiguous. The V and J ends lost 2 bases and 11 bases respectively, with 12 bases between them. There are 12 residues in the CDR3. Germline V lookup: CDR1 LGHDT, CDR2 YNNKEL (reference sequence). In DNA form, the CDR3 reads TGTGCCAGCAGCCAACTAGGTATGCGGGCTTTCTTT. As protein: CASSQLGMRAFF.

V is TRBV7-3 and J is TRBJ2-7, with D perhaps given as TRBD1 or TRBD2 (7 bases each). Trimming stripped 4 bases from V and 0 bases from J, with 13 bases between. The CDR3 is 15 amino acids. Germline V CDR1 and CDR2: SGHTA, FQGTGA. Here the CDR3 DNA reads TGTGCCAGCAGCTCCCAGGGGGGGGGCTCCTACGAGCAGTACTTC. Translation gives CASSSQGGGSYEQYF.

The chain couples TRBV11-2 to TRBJ2-7, with TRBD2 matching 7 bases. Germline CDR1 is SGHAT and CDR2 is FQNNGV. V gave up 3 bases and J gave up 0 bases; unmatched junction bases: 14. The CDR3 loop spans 18 amino acids. This CDR3 is CASSFSSLAAGDSYEQYF. CDR3 in DNA: TGTGCCAGCAGCTTCTCCTCCTTAGCGGCGGGGGACTCCTACGAGCAGTACTTC.